The 2 T cell receptor beta chains below were found in one sample sequenced in a study of blood T cell repertoires in COVID-19. Assay: immunoSEQ multiplex PCR; the TCRdb copy retains only in-frame clones and omits some. The sample has 150,000 to 200,000 clones, approximately 86% seen once. The sequenced sample was peripheral blood. The receptors stem from a man aged 70-80 years with acute or convalescent COVID-19.

The chain couples TRBV7-2 to TRBJ1-2; D is perhaps TRBD1 (6 bases). The CDR3 sequence is 13 residues long. Germline-derived CDR1 and CDR2 are SGHTA and FQGNSA. Trimming shortened V by 5 bases and J by 4 bases, and 11 bases separated the two germline ends. CDR3 sequence reads: CASSAQGSYGYTF. The CDR3 DNA reads as TGTGCCAGCAGCGCCCAGGGGTCCTATGGCTACACCTTC.

The chain links TRBV3-1 (or the pseudogene TRBV3-2) to TRBJ2-1, with 11 bases identical to TRBD2. This CDR3 region has 23 residues. The germline V gene encodes CDR1 LGHDT and CDR2 YNNKEL (reference sequence). With V trimmed by 1 base and J by 3 bases, 23 bases remained unmatched. The CDR3 reads CASSQGDSGGARSSLFYYNEQFF. CDR3 sequence (DNA): TGTGCCAGCAGCCAAGGGGATAGCGGGGGGGCCCGGTCAAGTCTGTTTTACTACAATGAGCAGTTCTTC.